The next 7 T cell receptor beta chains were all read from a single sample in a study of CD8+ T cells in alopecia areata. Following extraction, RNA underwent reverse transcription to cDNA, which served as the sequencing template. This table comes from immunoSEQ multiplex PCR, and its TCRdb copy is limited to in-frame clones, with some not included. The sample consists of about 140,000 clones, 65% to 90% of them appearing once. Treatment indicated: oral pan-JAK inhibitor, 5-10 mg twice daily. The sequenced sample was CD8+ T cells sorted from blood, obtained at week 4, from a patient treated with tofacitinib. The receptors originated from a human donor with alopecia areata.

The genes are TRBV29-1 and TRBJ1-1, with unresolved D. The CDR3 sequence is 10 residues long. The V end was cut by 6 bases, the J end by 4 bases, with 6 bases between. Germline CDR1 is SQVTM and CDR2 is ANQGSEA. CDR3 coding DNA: TGCAGCGTGGATTCCACTGAAGCTTTCTTT. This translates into CSVDSTEAFF.

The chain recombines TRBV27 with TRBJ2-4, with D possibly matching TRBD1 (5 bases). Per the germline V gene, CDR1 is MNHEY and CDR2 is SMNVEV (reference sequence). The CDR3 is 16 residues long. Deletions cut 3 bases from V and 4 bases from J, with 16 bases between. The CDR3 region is CASSLSGLTVKNIQYF. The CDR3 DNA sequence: TGTGCCAGCAGTTTGTCCGGTTTGACAGTTAAAAACATTCAGTACTTC.

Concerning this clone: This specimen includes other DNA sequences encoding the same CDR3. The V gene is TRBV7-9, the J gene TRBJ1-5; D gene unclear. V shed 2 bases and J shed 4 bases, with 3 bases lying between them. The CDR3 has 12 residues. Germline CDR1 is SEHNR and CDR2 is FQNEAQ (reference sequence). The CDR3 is CASSLKNQPQHF. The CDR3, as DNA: TGTGCCAGCAGCTTAAAGAATCAGCCCCAGCATTTT.

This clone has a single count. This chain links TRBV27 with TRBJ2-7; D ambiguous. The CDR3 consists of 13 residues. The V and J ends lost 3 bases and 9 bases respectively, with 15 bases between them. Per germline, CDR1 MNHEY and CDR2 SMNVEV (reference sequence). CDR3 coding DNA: TGTGCCAGCAGTTTCTCGGGTGGGTCTTCGCAGTACTTC. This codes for CASSFSGGSSQYF.

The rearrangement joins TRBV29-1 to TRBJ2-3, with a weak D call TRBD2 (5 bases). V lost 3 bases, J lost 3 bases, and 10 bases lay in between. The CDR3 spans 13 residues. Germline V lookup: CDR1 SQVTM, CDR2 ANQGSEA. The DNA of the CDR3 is TGCAGCGTTGAGGGGAGACAAACAGATACGCAGTATTTT. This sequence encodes CSVEGRQTDTQYF.

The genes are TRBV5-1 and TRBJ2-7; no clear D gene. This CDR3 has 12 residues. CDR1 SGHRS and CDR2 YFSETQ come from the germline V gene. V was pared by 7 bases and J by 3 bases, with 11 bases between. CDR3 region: CASGDTFYEQYF. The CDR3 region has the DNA TGCGCCAGCGGTGACACATTCTACGAGCAGTACTTC.

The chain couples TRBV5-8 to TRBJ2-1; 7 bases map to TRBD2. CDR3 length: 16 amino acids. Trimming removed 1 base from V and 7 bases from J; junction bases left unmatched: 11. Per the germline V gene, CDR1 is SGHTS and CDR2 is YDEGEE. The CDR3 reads CASSLSASGFRNEQFF. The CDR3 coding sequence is TGTGCCAGCAGCTTGTCGGCTAGCGGTTTCAGGAATGAGCAGTTCTTC.